This T cell receptor beta chain emerged from a study of T-cell memory formation after mild COVID-19. Study conclusions and caveats: Within pre-infection memory, some responding clones were found, suggesting cross-reactive memory joined. Clones shrinking from day 15 to 85 showed even CD4/CD8 mixes; later expanders tilted CD4+.

TCRdb reanalysed the 5' RACE reads using MiXCR and keeps one entry per CDR3 protein. This sample yields about 250,000 distinct CDR3 sequences, of which under 20% are seen a single time; more than 20% belongs to the top ten. In the case of this clonotype: The antigen is unknown.

The CDR3 is 16 amino acids. V lost 1 base and J 5 bases, leaving 17 bases between the germline ends. Germline assignment: CDR1 LGHNA and CDR2 YSLEER. Material: PBMCs or a T cell subset sorted from them (not recorded which). The V call is TRBV4-3, the J call TRBJ1-2; no definite D call. The sequence was collected from a man between 18 and 29 years old who had mild COVID-19 (a few samples of this study predate the infection). Cell type and time point are not known. The CDR3 DNA is TGCGCCAGCAGCCAAGGAATAGAACGAGCTCCATATGGCTACACCTTC. Its protein product is CASSQGIERAPYGYTF.